The 26 T cell receptor beta chains below come from one sample, sequenced in a study of blood T cell repertoires in COVID-19. TCRdb keeps only in-frame clones here, not all; method: immunoSEQ multiplex PCR. The sample comprises over 250,000 clones, approximately 90% of which are singletons, and 2% to 2.5% rests with the top ten. What was sequenced was PBMCs or T cells enriched from blood (not recorded which). Receptors originate from a woman in her sixties in a cohort exposed to, infected with or recovered from COVID-19 (not recorded which).

V is TRBV14 and J is TRBJ1-5, with D tentatively TRBD1 (5 bases). Germline V gives CDR1 SGHDN, CDR2 FVKESK. The V and J ends lost 1 base and 7 bases respectively, with 8 bases between them. This CDR3 contains 13 residues. The CDR3 is CASSQGGHQPQHF. In DNA, the CDR3 is TGTGCCAGCAGCCAAGGGGGCCACCAGCCCCAGCATTTT.

The V and J genes are TRBV18 and TRBJ2-7, with 10 bases aligning to TRBD1. V was pared by 2 bases and J by 7 bases, with 8 bases of the junction left unmatched. This CDR3 has 15 amino acids. The germline gives CDR1 KGHSH, CDR2 LQKENI. CDR3 amino acids: CASSPAGTGVWEQYF. CDR3 nucleotides: TGTGCCAGCTCACCAGCCGGGACAGGGGTTTGGGAGCAGTACTTC.

This chain connects TRBV3-1 (or the pseudogene TRBV3-2) to TRBJ1-6; D might be TRBD1 (5 bases). The V end lost 1 base, the J end lost 7 bases, and 11 bases lay between the germline ends. This CDR3 spans 15 amino acids. Germline-derived CDR1 and CDR2 are LGHDT and YNNKEL (reference sequence). DNA for the CDR3: TGTGCCAGCAGCCAAGGGCAGGGTAGGAATTCACCCCTCCACTTT. This encodes CASSQGQGRNSPLHF.

This clone has just a few counts. CDR3 nucleotides: TGTGCCGTAGAAGAGGGGGCAGTGGATGGCTACACCTTC. Translation gives CAVEEGAVDGYTF. This chain joins TRBV28 and TRBJ1-2; 7 nucleotides line up with TRBD1. This CDR3 has 13 amino acids. Losses at the gene ends were 11 bases for V and 6 bases for J; bases not matched to a gene: 12. Germline-derived CDR1 and CDR2 are MDHEN and SYDVKM.

V and J are TRBV3-1 (or the pseudogene TRBV3-2) and TRBJ1-1, with TRBD1 matching over 7 bases. The CDR3 sequence is 16 residues long. After removal of 0 bases from V and 6 bases from J, the junction contained 10 bases not matched to a gene. The germline V gene has CDR1 LGHDT and CDR2 YNNKEL (reference sequence). The CDR3 loop reads CASSQEFATGAPEAFF. The CDR3 DNA reads TGTGCCAGCAGCCAAGAGTTTGCCACAGGGGCGCCTGAAGCTTTCTTT.

The J gene is TRBJ2-1, the V gene TRBV28; the D is unclear. CDR3 length: 14 residues. With 2 bases removed from V and 6 bases from J, the gap between germline ends came to 11 bases. The germline CDR1 and CDR2 sequences are MDHEN and SYDVKM. The CDR3 DNA reads TGTGCCAGCAGTTTACTCCCCCACTTCAATGAGCAGTTCTTC. Its protein is CASSLLPHFNEQFF.

This rearrangement joins TRBV7-8 to TRBJ2-1; 8 positions agree with TRBD2. V shed 5 bases and J 1 base; nucleotides not matched to a gene: 13. CDR3 length equals 18 residues. Germline V gene data show CDR1 as SGHVS and CDR2 as FQNEAQ. CDR3 nucleotide sequence: TGTGCCAGCAGCCCGCAACCCACTAGCGGAATATCCTACAATGAGCAGTTCTTC. This sequence encodes CASSPQPTSGISYNEQFF.

The J gene is TRBJ2-3, the V gene TRBV10-2, with 7 bases fitting TRBD2. The trim removed 5 bases at V and 9 bases at J, leaving 11 bases unmatched. The germline gives CDR1 WSHSY, CDR2 SAAADI. This CDR3 comprises 14 residues. CDR3 sequence: CASSYSGNDDTQYF. As DNA, the CDR3 is TGCGCCAGCAGTTACAGCGGGAACGACGACACGCAGTATTTT.

This chain uses TRBV9 with TRBJ2-5; possible D gene TRBD1, 5 bases. Per germline, CDR1 SGDLS and CDR2 YYNGEE. The CDR3 sequence is 16 residues long. V was shortened by 0 bases and J by 1 base, with 13 bases between the two germline ends. The CDR3 sequence: CASSVGLGQFQETQYF. The CDR3 nucleotides read TGTGCCAGCAGCGTAGGCCTAGGACAATTCCAAGAGACCCAGTACTTC. Variable domain in full (rest from reference TRBV9 and TRBJ2-5): DSGVTQTPKHLITATGQRVTLRCSPRSGDLSVYWYQQSLDQGLQFLIQYYNGEERAKGNILERFSAQQFPDLHSELNLSSLELGDSALYFCASSVGLGQFQETQYFGPGTRLLVL.

Only one count was recorded for this clone. The CDR3 spells CASSYGPGTSGSYNEQFF. CDR3 bases: TGTGCCAGCAGTTACGGGCCGGGGACTAGCGGGTCCTACAATGAGCAGTTCTTC. V gene TRBV6-2 or TRBV6-3 combines with J gene TRBJ2-1; 12 nucleotides line up with TRBD2. Germline-derived CDR1 and CDR2 are MNHEY and SVGEGT. J gave up 1 base and V 2 bases, and 6 bases lay outside the gene matches. The CDR3 length is 18 residues.

This chain joins TRBV28 and TRBJ2-5, with unresolved D. CDR3 length: 13 residues. Germline assignment: CDR1 MDHEN and CDR2 SYDVKM. V was shortened by 3 bases and J by 1 base, with 6 bases between the two germline ends. The CDR3 is CASSFEIQETQYF. The CDR3 nucleotides read TGTGCCAGCAGTTTCGAGATCCAAGAGACCCAGTACTTC.

A single count supports this clone. The rearrangement uses TRBV30 and TRBJ2-3; TRBD2 agrees at 9 bases. The CDR3 runs 16 residues. V shed 0 bases and J 5 bases; nucleotides not matched to a gene: 9. Germline-derived CDR1 and CDR2 are GTSNPN and SVGIG (reference sequence). The CDR3 protein is CAWSVGAGGGGDTQYF. CDR3 DNA sequence: TGTGCCTGGAGTGTCGGGGCGGGAGGGGGAGGAGATACGCAGTATTTT.

This chain uses TRBV6-6 with TRBJ1-2; TRBD1 agrees at 8 bases. This CDR3 comprises 13 residues. Trimming removed 6 bases from V and 6 bases from J; junction bases left unmatched: 6. The germline V gene encodes CDR1 MNHNY and CDR2 SVGAGI (reference sequence). The CDR3 DNA reads TGTGCCAGCAGCCAAGGACAGGGTAATGGCTACACCTTC. Amino acid sequence: CASSQGQGNGYTF.

CDR3 protein: CASSSVAQGGAQGYTF. As DNA, the CDR3 is TGTGCCAGCTCCTCGGTGGCACAGGGAGGGGCCCAAGGCTACACCTTC. The chain couples TRBV18 to TRBJ1-2, with D possibly being TRBD1 (6 bases). In germline, CDR1 is KGHSH, CDR2 LQKENI. V was cut by 6 bases and J by 8 bases, with 25 bases left in between. The CDR3 loop spans 16 amino acids.

The V gene is TRBV7-9, the J gene TRBJ2-5, with a weak D call TRBD1 (5 bases). The CDR3 is made up of 15 amino acids. The V end was cut by 0 bases, the J end by 5 bases, with 13 bases between. Germline V gene data show CDR1 as SEHNR and CDR2 as FQNEAQ (reference sequence). The CDR3 DNA sequence: TGTGCCAGCAGCTTAGCGTTATCAGGGTGGGAGACCCAGTACTTC. Translated: CASSLALSGWETQYF.

This clone was seen once. The rearrangement uses TRBV27 and TRBJ2-3; 7 nucleotides agree with TRBD2. This CDR3 region has 16 residues. The V and J ends lost 4 bases and 0 bases, in that order; junction bases with no gene match: 7. Germline CDR1 reads MNHEY; CDR2 reads SMNVEV (reference sequence). CDR3 protein: CASSSTSTLSTDTQYF. The CDR3 DNA is TGTGCCAGCAGTTCGACTAGCACCCTCAGCACAGATACGCAGTATTTT.

V gene TRBV11-2 combines with J gene TRBJ1-5; 9 bases match TRBD1. The germline CDR1 and CDR2 sequences are SGHAT and FQNNGV. Trimming removed 5 bases from V and 0 bases from J; junction bases left unmatched: 5. The CDR3 runs 16 residues. CDR3 DNA sequence: TGTGCCAGCAGCCCGTGGACAGGGGTTAGCAATCAGCCCCAGCATTTT. Its protein product is CASSPWTGVSNQPQHF.

This chain joins TRBV5-6 and TRBJ2-1; 10 bases match TRBD1. The CDR3 consists of 16 residues. Trimming at V came to 1 base and at J to 2 bases, leaving 3 bases not matched to a gene. The germline V gene has CDR1 SGHDT and CDR2 YYEEEE. In nucleotides, the CDR3 is TGTGCCAGCAGCTTGTTCGGGACAGGGGCCTACAATGAGCAGTTCTTC. Translating gives CASSLFGTGAYNEQFF.

The chain combines TRBV7-2 with TRBJ1-5, with D perhaps TRBD1 (6 bases). Per germline, CDR1 SGHTA and CDR2 FQGNSA. The V and J ends lost 6 bases and 0 bases respectively, with 12 bases between them. This CDR3 comprises 15 residues. Here the CDR3 reads CASRSGTYSNQPQHF. DNA for the CDR3: TGTGCCAGCAGATCCGGGACATATAGCAATCAGCCCCAGCATTTT.

A word on this clone: The junction differs from germline at one of its ends, possibly a read error. The genes are TRBV3-1 (or the pseudogene TRBV3-2) and TRBJ2-1, with TRBD1 identical over 8 bases. CDR1 is LGHDT and CDR2 is YNNKEL in the germline V gene (reference sequence). This CDR3 is 11 amino acids long. The CDR3 is CASSGQGRTIF. CDR3 nucleotides: TGTGCCAGCAGCGGACAGGGACGTACTATCTTC.

This clone was observed once. The rearrangement links TRBV19 to TRBJ1-2; maybe TRBD1 (5 bases). The germline V gene has CDR1 LNHDA and CDR2 SQIVND (reference sequence). V was trimmed by 8 bases and J by 4 bases, leaving 8 bases between them. The CDR3 has 11 residues. The CDR3 DNA reads TGTGCCAGTGACGGGGGCTATGGCTACACCTTC. This codes for CASDGGYGYTF.

Here the CDR3 reads CASSLDSSYNSPLHF. DNA of the CDR3: TGTGCCAGCAGCCTAGACAGCTCCTATAATTCACCCCTCCACTTT. The rearrangement uses TRBV7-8 and TRBJ1-6, with D possibly matching TRBD1 (5 bases). CDR1 is SGHVS, CDR2 FQNEAQ, per germline. This CDR3 is built from 15 residues. Trimming removed 5 bases from V and 0 bases from J, with 8 bases in between.

This clone was seen only a few times. CDR3 DNA: TGCGCCAGCAAGGGTAGCGGGAGGAAAAACACCGGGGAGCTGTTTTTT. Translated: CASKGSGRKNTGELFF. This chain links TRBV10-2 with TRBJ2-2; 10 bases are shared with TRBD2. V lost 7 bases, J lost 2 bases, and 7 bases stayed unmatched. CDR3 length: 16 residues. Per germline, CDR1 WSHSY and CDR2 SAAADI.

This rearrangement joins TRBV6-2 or TRBV6-3 to TRBJ2-7, with TRBD2 matching over 8 bases. Germline V lookup: CDR1 MNHEY, CDR2 SVGEGT. The CDR3 runs 15 residues. Germline trimming cut 4 bases from V and 5 bases from J; bases unmatched to any gene: 10. CDR3: CASSSYTRGGHEQYF. The CDR3 nucleotides are TGTGCCAGCAGTTCCTATACCCGGGGGGGGCACGAGCAGTACTTC.

The V call is TRBV4-1, the J call TRBJ2-7; 9 nucleotides match TRBD1. The V gene's germline CDR1 is MGHRA and CDR2 YSYEKL. This CDR3 contains 14 residues. J gave up 0 bases and V 4 bases, and 1 base lay outside the gene matches. The CDR3 loop reads CASSRDRVSYEQYF. The CDR3 DNA is TGCGCCAGCAGCCGGGACAGGGTCTCCTACGAGCAGTACTTC.

The chain couples TRBV5-1 to TRBJ2-1; D perhaps matches TRBD2 (6 bases). This CDR3 has 15 amino acids. Germline loops: CDR1 SGHRS, CDR2 YFSETQ. V dropped 5 bases and J dropped 1 base, with 13 bases sitting between them. The CDR3, as DNA: TGCGCCAGCAGTTATAGCGGACAATCCTACAATGAGCAGTTCTTC. As protein: CASSYSGQSYNEQFF.